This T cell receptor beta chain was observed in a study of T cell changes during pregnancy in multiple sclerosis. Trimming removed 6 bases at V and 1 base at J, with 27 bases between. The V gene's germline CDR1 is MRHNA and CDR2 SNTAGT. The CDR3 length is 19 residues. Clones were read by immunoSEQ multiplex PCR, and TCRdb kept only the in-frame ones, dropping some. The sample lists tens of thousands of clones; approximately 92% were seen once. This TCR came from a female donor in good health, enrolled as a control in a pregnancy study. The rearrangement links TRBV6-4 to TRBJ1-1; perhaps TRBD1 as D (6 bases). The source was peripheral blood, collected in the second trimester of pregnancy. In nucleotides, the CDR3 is TGTGCCAGCAGAAGATCACAGGGAGACTTTCCCGAGGGGAACACTGAAGCTTTCTTT. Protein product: CASRRSQGDFPEGNTEAFF.